The rows below give T cell receptor beta chains drawn from one sample of a study of response to subunit inactivated influenza vaccine. One entry per CDR3 protein results from TCRdb running MiXCR on the RT-PCR reads. The sample holds hundreds of thousands of distinct CDR3 sequences; roughly 20% are singletons and the top ten take approximately 11%. Specimen: PBMCs from blood, collected 4 to 6 days after vaccination. These receptors were collected from a man aged 45-60 years who received an inactivated influenza vaccine. The conserved cysteine and the conserved F or W are not part of the CDR3 here.

J,V,CDR3
TRBJ2-5,TRBV6-2/TRBV6-3,ARRPPQETQY
TRBJ2-7,TRBV12-3/TRBV12-4,ASSLGGGFTYEQY
TRBJ2-3,TRBV5-1,ASSSGTPGTDTQY
TRBJ2-7,TRBV15,ATSRPGGEQY
TRBJ1-2,TRBV6-1,ASSRDRTYGYT
TRBJ2-7,TRBV2,ASKKGQGSYEQY
TRBJ2-3,TRBV24-1,ATSEDRLEGTDTQY
TRBJ1-6,TRBV28,ASSLSQAPLH
TRBJ2-7,TRBV25-1,ASSEVGSGTYEQY
TRBJ2-7,TRBV7-2,ASSFRGSSGATYEQY
TRBJ2-1,TRBV20-1,SARQGGNEQF
TRBJ1-5,TRBV27,ASQGAGNQPQH
TRBJ1-5,TRBV12-3/TRBV12-4,ASSRGQAVWEPQH
TRBJ2-5,TRBV6-1,ASSSRDRPQETQY